This TCR beta chain was profiled in a study of blood T cell repertoires in COVID-19. Overall study context: Donors in the United States, Italy and Spain gave samples during acute or convalescent COVID-19. T cells, B-cell-depleted T cells, or PBMCs supplied cDNA or gDNA.

Methods used by the authors: Estimation of nucleated cell counts relied on the amplification of reference gene primers. Using immunoSEQ multiplex PCR, the repertoire was profiled, and TCRdb retains in-frame clones only, with some absent. The V and J calls and the clone size are those of that table, but D and trimming were determined from the DNA. The table has a few hundred thousand clones, around 88% seen once. Cohorts were assigned according to the clinical history that participants reported. V was pared by 3 bases and J by 9 bases, with 14 bases of the junction left unmatched. The CDR3 is 16 amino acids. Germline CDR1 is SQVTM and CDR2 is ANQGSEA. This clone has only one observation.

The sequencing input was PBMCs or T cells enriched from blood (not recorded which). The gene calls are TRBV29-1 and TRBJ2-1, with 10 nucleotides matching TRBD2. The sequence was obtained from a woman aged 45 to 65 with acute COVID-19. CDR3 in DNA: TGCAGCGTTGATCCTAGCGGGAGCTTTGGTAGTGGTGAGCAGTTCTTC. Its protein is CSVDPSGSFGSGEQFF.